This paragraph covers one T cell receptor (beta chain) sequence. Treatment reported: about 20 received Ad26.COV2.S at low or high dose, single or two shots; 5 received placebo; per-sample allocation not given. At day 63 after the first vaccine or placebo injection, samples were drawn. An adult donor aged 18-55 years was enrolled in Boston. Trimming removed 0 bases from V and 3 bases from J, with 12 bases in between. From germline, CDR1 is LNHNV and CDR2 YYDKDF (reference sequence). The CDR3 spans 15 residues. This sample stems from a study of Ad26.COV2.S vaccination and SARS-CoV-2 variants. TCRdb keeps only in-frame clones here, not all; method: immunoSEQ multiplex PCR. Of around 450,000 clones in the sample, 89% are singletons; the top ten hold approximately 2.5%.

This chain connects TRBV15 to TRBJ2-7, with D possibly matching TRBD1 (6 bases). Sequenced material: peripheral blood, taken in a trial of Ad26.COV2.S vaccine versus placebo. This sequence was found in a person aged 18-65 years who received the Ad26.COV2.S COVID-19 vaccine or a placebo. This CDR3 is CATSRDGQGLYEQYV. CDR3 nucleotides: TGTGCCACCAGCAGAGATGGGCAGGGGCTCTACGAGCAGTACGTC.